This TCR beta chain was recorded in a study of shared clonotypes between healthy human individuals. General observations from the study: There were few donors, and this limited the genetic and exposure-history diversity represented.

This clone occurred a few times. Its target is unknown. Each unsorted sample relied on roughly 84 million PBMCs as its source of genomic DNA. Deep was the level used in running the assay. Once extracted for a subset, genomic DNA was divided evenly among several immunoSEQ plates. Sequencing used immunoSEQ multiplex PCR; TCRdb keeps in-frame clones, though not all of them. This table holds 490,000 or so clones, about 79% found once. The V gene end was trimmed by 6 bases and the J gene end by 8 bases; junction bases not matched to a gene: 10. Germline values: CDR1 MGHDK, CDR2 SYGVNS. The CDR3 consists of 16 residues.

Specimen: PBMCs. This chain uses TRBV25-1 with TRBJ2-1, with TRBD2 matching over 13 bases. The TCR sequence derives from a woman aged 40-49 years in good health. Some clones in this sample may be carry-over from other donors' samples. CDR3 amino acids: CASSPITSGREDEQFF. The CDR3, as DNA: TGTGCCAGCAGCCCTATTACTAGCGGGAGGGAGGATGAGCAGTTCTTC.